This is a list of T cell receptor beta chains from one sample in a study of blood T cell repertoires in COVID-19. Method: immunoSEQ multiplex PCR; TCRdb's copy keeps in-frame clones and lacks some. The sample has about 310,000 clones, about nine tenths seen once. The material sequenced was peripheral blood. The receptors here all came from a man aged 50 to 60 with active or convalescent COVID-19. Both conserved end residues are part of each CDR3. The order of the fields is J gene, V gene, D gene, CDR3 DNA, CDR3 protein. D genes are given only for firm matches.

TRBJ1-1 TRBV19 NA TGTGCCAGTAGTATAGCAAGTGACATGGACACTGAAGCTTTCTTT CASSIASDMDTEAFF
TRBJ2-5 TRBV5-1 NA TGCGCCAGCAGCTCCTCTGTTCAGGGCGTAGAGACCCAGTACTTC CASSSSVQGVETQYF
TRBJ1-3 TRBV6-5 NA TGTGCCAGCAGTTCAGGCTCTGGAAACACCATATATTTT CASSSGSGNTIYF
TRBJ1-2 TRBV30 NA TGTGCCTGGAGTGGGCAGGGTAGAGATGGCTACACCTTC CAWSGQGRDGYTF
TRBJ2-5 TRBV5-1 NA TGCGCCAGCAGCTTGACCGACACCTTACAAGAGACCCAGTACTTC CASSLTDTLQETQYF
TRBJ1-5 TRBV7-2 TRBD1 TGTGCCAGCAGCTTAGGCCCCTCCGGGACAGGGGTTCAGCCCCAGCATTTT CASSLGPSGTGVQPQHF
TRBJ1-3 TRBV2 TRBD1 TGTGCCAGCCGTACAGGGGGCGCCGAAAACACCATATATTTT CASRTGGAENTIYF
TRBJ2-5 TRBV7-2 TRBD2 TGTGCCAGCAGCTTAGATTGGCGGGAGGACTATGAGACCCAGTACTTC CASSLDWREDYETQYF
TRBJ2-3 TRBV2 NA TGTGCCAGCAGTGACCCGACTTTTGGAACAGATACGCAGTATTTT CASSDPTFGTDTQYF
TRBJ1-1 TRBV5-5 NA TGTGCCAGCAGCTTACAGGAGTACACTGAAGCTTTCTTT CASSLQEYTEAFF
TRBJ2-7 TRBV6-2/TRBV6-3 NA TGTGCCAGCAGTTGGGACAACTCCTACGAGCAGTACTTC CASSWDNSYEQYF
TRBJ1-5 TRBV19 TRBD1 TGTGCCTCAAATATCGGACAGGGGAGCAATCAGCCCCAGCATTTT CASNIGQGSNQPQHF
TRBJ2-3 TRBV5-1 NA TGCGCCAGCAGCTTGGCGGGACAAAGGTTGACAGATACGCAGTATTTT CASSLAGQRLTDTQYF
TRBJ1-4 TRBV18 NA TGTGCCAGCTCACTCGGGTCCGGAAGAGAAAAACTGTTTTTT CASSLGSGREKLFF
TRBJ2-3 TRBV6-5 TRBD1 TGTGCCAGCAGTATAGGACAGGGGACAGATACGCAGTATTTT CASSIGQGTDTQYF
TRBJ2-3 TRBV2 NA TGTGCCAGCAGGCCAGGGAGGACTTCTGGAGAGGGAGATACGCAGTATTTT CASRPGRTSGEGDTQYF
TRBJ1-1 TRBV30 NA TGTGCCTGGAGTGTGGGGGCGCGAACTGAAGCTTTCTTT CAWSVGARTEAFF
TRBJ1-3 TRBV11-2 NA TGTGCCAGCAGCTACAACAGGTGGATCTCTGGAAACACCATATATTTT CASSYNRWISGNTIYF